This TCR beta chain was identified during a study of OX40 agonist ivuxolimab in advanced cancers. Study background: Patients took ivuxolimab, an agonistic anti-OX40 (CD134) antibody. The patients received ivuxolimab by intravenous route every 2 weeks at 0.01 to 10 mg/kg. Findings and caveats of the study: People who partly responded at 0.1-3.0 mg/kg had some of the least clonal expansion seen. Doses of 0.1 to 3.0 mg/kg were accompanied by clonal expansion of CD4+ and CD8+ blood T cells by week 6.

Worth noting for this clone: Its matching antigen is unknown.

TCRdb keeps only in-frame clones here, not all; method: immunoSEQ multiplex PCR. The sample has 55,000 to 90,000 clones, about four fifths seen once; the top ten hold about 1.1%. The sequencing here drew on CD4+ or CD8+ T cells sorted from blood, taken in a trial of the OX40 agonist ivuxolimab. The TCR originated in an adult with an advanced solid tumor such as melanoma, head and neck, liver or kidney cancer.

CDR3 sequence (DNA): TGCGCCAGCAGCTTAGGGGCTGGGAACACTGAAGCTTTCTTT. Translating it yields CASSLGAGNTEAFF. The chain is built from TRBV5-1 and TRBJ1-1, with D perhaps matching TRBD1 (5 bases). Trimming took off 2 bases at V and 1 base at J, with 9 bases between the two ends. The CDR3 sequence is 14 residues long. Germline V gene sequence: CDR1 SGHRS, CDR2 YFSETQ.